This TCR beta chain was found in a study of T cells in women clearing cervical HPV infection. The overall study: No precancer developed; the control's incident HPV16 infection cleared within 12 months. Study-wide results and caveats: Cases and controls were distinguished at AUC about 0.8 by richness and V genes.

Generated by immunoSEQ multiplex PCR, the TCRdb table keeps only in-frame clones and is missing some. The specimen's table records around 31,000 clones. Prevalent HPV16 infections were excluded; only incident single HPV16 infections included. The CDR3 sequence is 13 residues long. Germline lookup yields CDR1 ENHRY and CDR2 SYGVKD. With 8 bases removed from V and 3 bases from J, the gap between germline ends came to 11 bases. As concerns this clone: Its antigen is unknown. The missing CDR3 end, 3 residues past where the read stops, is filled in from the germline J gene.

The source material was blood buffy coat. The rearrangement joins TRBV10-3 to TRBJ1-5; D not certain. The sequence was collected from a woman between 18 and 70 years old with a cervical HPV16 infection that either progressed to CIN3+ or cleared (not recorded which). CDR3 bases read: TGTGCCATCGGCCTTAGCGACAATCAGCCC. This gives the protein CAIGLSDNQP. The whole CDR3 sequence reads CAIGLSDNQPQHF.